The 21 T cell receptor beta chains listed next were all sequenced from one sample in a study of a mutant IDH1 vaccine in newly diagnosed glioma. Sequenced by immunoSEQ multiplex PCR; TCRdb stores in-frame clones only, minus some. The sample consists of around 30,000 clones, roughly four fifths of them appearing once. These receptors' antigens are unknown. Described time point: week 47, end of study. Topical imiquimod accompanied each vaccine dose, which consisted of 300 ug of mutant IDH1 20-mer peptide. The material sequenced was PBMCs, taken from a glioma patient whose treatment included an IDH1 peptide vaccine. The receptor set was obtained from a man aged 30 to 45 with glioma.

This clone showed up just once. The gene calls are TRBV27 and TRBJ1-1; a possible D gene is TRBD1 (5 bases). V shed 5 bases and J shed 6 bases, with 16 bases lying between them. CDR3 size: 14 residues. The germline V gene encodes CDR1 MNHEY and CDR2 SMNVEV (reference sequence). DNA of the CDR3: TGTGCCAGCAGTAAATCTTCAGGGTGGGCTGAAGCTTTCTTT. Translation gives CASSKSSGWAEAFF.

This clone was picked up one time. The chain employs TRBV9 and TRBJ2-5; D might be TRBD1 (6 bases). Germline assignment: CDR1 SGDLS and CDR2 YYNGEE. The CDR3 is made up of 15 amino acids. V was pared by 4 bases and J by 2 bases, with 15 bases between. The CDR3 DNA is TGTGCCAGCAGCCCGAGGACAGAAGGGCAAGAGACCCAGTACTTC. Its protein is CASSPRTEGQETQYF. Full variable domain (missing parts from reference TRBV9 and TRBJ2-5): DSGVTQTPKHLITATGQRVTLRCSPRSGDLSVYWYQQSLDQGLQFLIQYYNGEERAKGNILERFSAQQFPDLHSELNLSSLELGDSALYFCASSPRTEGQETQYFGPGTRLLVL.

The V and J genes are TRBV9 and TRBJ2-1; D perhaps matches TRBD1 (6 bases). The CDR3 is 13 residues long. Germline CDR1 is SGDLS and CDR2 is YYNGEE. Trimming removed 3 bases at V and 3 bases at J, with 7 bases between. The CDR3 reads CASSADSYNEQFF. The CDR3 bases are TGTGCCAGCAGCGCGGACAGCTACAATGAGCAGTTCTTC.

This clone appeared a single time. This sequence joins TRBV19 and TRBJ2-5; 8 bases match TRBD2. After removal of 7 bases from V and 5 bases from J, the junction contained 9 bases not matched to a gene. The CDR3 covers 14 residues. The germline gives CDR1 LNHDA, CDR2 SQIVND (reference sequence). The CDR3 reads CASNPGGADETQYF. CDR3 in DNA: TGTGCCAGTAACCCGGGAGGGGCTGATGAGACCCAGTACTTC.

This clone was seen a single time. The chain recombines TRBV5-6 with TRBJ1-2; TRBD1 agrees at 7 bases. The CDR3 totals 15 residues. Germline loops: CDR1 SGHDT, CDR2 YYEEEE. The junction had 11 bases not matched to a gene; V was cut back by 5 bases and J by 4 bases. CDR3 loop: CASRPTGAAAYGYTF. The CDR3, as DNA: TGTGCCAGCAGGCCCACAGGGGCGGCCGCCTATGGCTACACCTTC. The full variable domain, its missing parts supplied by reference TRBV5-6 and TRBJ1-2, is DAGVTQSPTHLIKTRGQQVTLRCSPKSGHDTVSWYQQALGQGPQFIFQYYEEEERQRGNFPDRFSGHQFPNYSSELNVNALLLGDSALYLCASRPTGAAAYGYTFGSGTRLTVV.

The rearrangement links TRBV6-1 to TRBJ2-3; 12 bases line up with TRBD2. Germline V gene lookup returns CDR1 MNHNS and CDR2 SASEGT. The V gene end was trimmed by 3 bases and the J gene end by 6 bases; junction bases not matched to a gene: 7. The CDR3 runs 16 residues. The CDR3 DNA sequence: TGTGCCAGCAGTGATCGACTAGCGGGAGTTGGGGATACGCAGTATTTT. Amino acid sequence: CASSDRLAGVGDTQYF.

The chain joins TRBV6-1 to TRBJ1-5; 7 positions agree with TRBD1. CDR1 is MNHNS and CDR2 is SASEGT in the germline V gene. The length of the CDR3 is 14 residues. The junction had 5 bases not matched to a gene; V was cut back by 7 bases and J by 2 bases. DNA for the CDR3: TGTGCCAGCACGCAGGGGGGGGGCAATCAGCCCCAGCATTTT. This sequence encodes CASTQGGGNQPQHF.

The chain combines TRBV2 with TRBJ2-3, with unresolved D. The CDR3 spans 15 residues. The germline V and J ends were trimmed by 4 bases and 4 bases, with 15 bases remaining between them. CDR1 is SNHLY and CDR2 is FYNNEI in the germline V gene. DNA for the CDR3: TGTGCCAGCAGTGCGTTCCGGGCGGATTCAGATACGCAGTATTTT. This codes for CASSAFRADSDTQYF.

V gene TRBV7-9 combines with J gene TRBJ2-1, with a weak D call TRBD2 (5 bases). This CDR3 is 14 amino acids long. V lost 6 bases, J lost 0 bases, and 9 bases lay in between. Germline CDR1 is SEHNR and CDR2 is FQNEAQ (reference sequence). Here the CDR3 DNA reads TGTGCCAGCAGGAGCGGAGACTCCTACAATGAGCAGTTCTTC. It translates to CASRSGDSYNEQFF. The variable domain in full, with the rest retrieved from reference TRBV7-9 and TRBJ2-1, is DTGVSQNPRHKITKRGQNVTFRCDPISEHNRLYWYRQTLGQGPEFLTYFQNEAQLEKSRLLSDRFSAERPKGSFSTLEIQRTEQGDSAMYLCASRSGDSYNEQFFGPGTRLTVL.

The V call is TRBV30, the J call TRBJ1-1; D is undetermined. This CDR3 has 14 amino acids. The V gene's germline CDR1 is GTSNPN and CDR2 SVGIG (reference sequence). V was cut by 4 bases and J by 0 bases, with 12 bases left in between. The CDR3 sequence: CAWIGVPMNTEAFF. CDR3 DNA sequence: TGTGCCTGGATTGGGGTCCCCATGAACACTGAAGCTTTCTTT.

This chain links TRBV30 with TRBJ2-3; TRBD2 matches at 8 bases. Germline CDR1 reads GTSNPN; CDR2 reads SVGIG (reference sequence). The CDR3 runs to 14 residues. V shed 2 bases and J 6 bases; nucleotides not matched to a gene: 7. The CDR3 spells CAWSLLAGWDTQYF. DNA of the CDR3: TGTGCCTGGAGTTTATTAGCGGGGTGGGATACGCAGTATTTT.

CDR3 sequence reads: CASSLDGNTEAFF. CDR3 nucleotides: TGTGCCAGCAGCCTCGACGGTAACACTGAAGCTTTCTTT. This chain joins TRBV6-5 and TRBJ1-1; D is unclear. The CDR3 is 13 amino acids. V dropped 6 bases and J dropped 2 bases, with 10 bases sitting between them. Germline V gene data show CDR1 as MNHEY and CDR2 as SVGAGI.

The rearrangement joins TRBV9 to TRBJ2-4, with 7 bases matching TRBD2. Unmatched junction bases numbered 12, after V lost 4 bases and J lost 11 bases. The CDR3 covers 14 residues. The germline V gene has CDR1 SGDLS and CDR2 YYNGEE. The CDR3 DNA is TGTGCCAGCAGCCCGGGACTATTAAGCGGTGTTCAGTACTTC. This codes for CASSPGLLSGVQYF.

The genes are TRBV30 and TRBJ1-2; D ambiguous. V shed 2 bases and J shed 8 bases, with 9 bases lying between them. Per the germline V gene, CDR1 is GTSNPN and CDR2 is SVGIG (reference sequence). The CDR3 has 11 amino acids. Written as DNA, the CDR3 is TGTGCCTGGAGTCCACTTAACGGCTACACCTTC. It translates to CAWSPLNGYTF.

The chain combines TRBV15 with TRBJ1-5; D call uncertain. Trimming pared 0 bases from V and 7 bases from J, leaving 13 bases between. Germline V gene data show CDR1 as LNHNV and CDR2 as YYDKDF (reference sequence). CDR3 length equals 15 residues. CDR3 sequence (DNA): TGTGCCACCAGCAGAGACCGCTCCCAAGGGCAGCCCCAGCATTTT. This codes for CATSRDRSQGQPQHF.

The rearrangement links TRBV4-3 to TRBJ2-7; TRBD2 aligns across 10 bases. Trimming took 1 base from V and 3 from J; bases not matched to a gene: 6. From germline, CDR1 is LGHNA and CDR2 YSLEER. The length of the CDR3 is 16 residues. CDR3 DNA sequence: TGCGCCAGCAGCCAAGGTACAGCGGGGGGGAACTACGAGCAGTACTTC. Translation gives CASSQGTAGGNYEQYF.

The chain recombines TRBV6-5 with TRBJ2-5; 9 nucleotides match TRBD2. J lost 5 bases, V lost 2 bases, and 9 bases had no gene match. The CDR3 contains 16 residues. CDR1 is MNHEY, CDR2 SVGAGI, per germline. As DNA, the CDR3 is TGTGCCAGCAGTTACCTGACTAGCGGTGGGCAGGAGACCCAGTACTTC. Residues: CASSYLTSGGQETQYF.

The V gene is TRBV9, the J gene TRBJ1-1; D perhaps matches TRBD1 (5 bases). V gave up 0 bases and J gave up 7 bases, with 10 bases separating them. The CDR3 loop spans 13 amino acids. Germline CDR1 SGDLS, CDR2 YYNGEE. The CDR3 nucleotides are TGTGCCAGCAGCGTAGTGCCGGGGGATGAAGCTTTCTTT. Protein product: CASSVVPGDEAFF.

A single count supports this clone. The chain employs TRBV28 and TRBJ1-4, with a tentative D call TRBD1 (5 bases). V was shortened by 5 bases and J by 5 bases, with 15 bases between the two germline ends. The CDR3 is 15 amino acids. In germline, CDR1 is MDHEN, CDR2 SYDVKM. In DNA form, the CDR3 reads TGTGCCAGCAGTCCGACCGACAGCAAGAATGAAAAACTGTTTTTT. This translates into CASSPTDSKNEKLFF.

To note about this clone: This sample includes further DNA sequences coding for the same CDR3. CDR3 coding DNA: TGTGCCAGCAGTTTAAGGGGACAGGGTTTTTACGAGCAGTACTTC. Translating gives CASSLRGQGFYEQYF. V and J are TRBV27 and TRBJ2-7; 9 bases line up with TRBD1. The CDR3 runs to 15 residues. With 2 bases clipped from V and 4 bases from J, the junction kept 6 bases outside the gene matches. CDR1 and CDR2 (germline): MNHEY, SMNVEV (reference sequence).

V usage is TRBV18 and J usage is TRBJ2-5, with D unresolved. The CDR3 has 13 residues. Germline loops: CDR1 KGHSH, CDR2 LQKENI. With 3 bases removed from V and 2 bases from J, the gap between germline ends came to 7 bases. The CDR3 loop is CASSPSSQETQYF. CDR3 in DNA: TGTGCCAGCTCACCGTCCAGTCAAGAGACCCAGTACTTC.